A selection of T cell receptor beta chains follows, all from one sample in a study of identical twins. TCRdb processed the 5' RACE reads anew with MiXCR; each CDR3 protein has one entry. The repertoire holds hundreds of thousands of distinct CDR3 sequences, with 20% to 25% as singletons. The same sample was also studied in work on yellow fever vaccine responses in identical twins.

Sample: CD4+ T cells sorted from blood. The receptors were sampled from a woman between 18 and 29 years old in good health. Each CDR3 is given with its conserved first and last residue. D genes are given only for firm matches. Only some rows state a clone size, as once, few, many or a class for expanded clones.

D: .
J: TRBJ2-1
V: TRBV5-8
size: .
CDR3: CASSLAGGGRQNEQFF
DNA: TGTGCCAGCAGCTTGGCCGGCGGTGGCAGACAGAATGAGCAGTTCTTC

D: TRBD1
J: TRBJ2-6
V: TRBV12-3/TRBV12-4
size: many
CDR3: CASSLLRGRDGANVLTF
DNA: TGTGCCAGCAGTCTCCTAAGGGGGCGTGACGGGGCCAACGTCCTGACTTTC

D: .
J: TRBJ2-3
V: TRBV20-1
size: .
CDR3: CSATGVGTDTQYF
DNA: TGCAGTGCTACGGGGGTCGGGACAGATACGCAGTATTTT

D: .
J: TRBJ2-2
V: TRBV6-1
size: .
CDR3: CASSRDLANTGELFF
DNA: TGTGCCAGCAGTCGGGACCTCGCGAACACCGGGGAGCTGTTTTTT

D: .
J: TRBJ2-6
V: TRBV19
size: .
CDR3: CASRRGTSGANVLTF
DNA: TGTGCCAGTAGAAGGGGCACCTCTGGGGCCAACGTCCTGACTTTC

D: TRBD1
J: TRBJ1-6
V: TRBV6-2/TRBV6-3
size: few
CDR3: CASSYSPGQGLNSPLHF
DNA: TGTGCCAGCAGTTACTCCCCCGGACAGGGTTTGAATTCACCCCTCCACTTT

D: .
J: TRBJ2-2
V: TRBV12-3/TRBV12-4
size: .
CDR3: CASSFYPTQLFF
DNA: TGTGCCAGCAGTTTTTATCCCACACAGCTGTTTTTT

D: .
J: TRBJ2-1
V: TRBV29-1
size: .
CDR3: CSVARYPQEMFF
DNA: TGCAGCGTTGCCCGGTACCCTCAAGAAATGTTCTTC

D: .
J: TRBJ2-2
V: TRBV27
size: few
CDR3: CASSSGGTPNTGELFF
DNA: TGTGCCAGCAGCTCAGGCGGGACGCCGAACACCGGGGAGCTGTTTTTT

D: .
J: TRBJ2-3
V: TRBV6-5
size: few
CDR3: CASSYSIKGGQYF
DNA: TGTGCCAGCAGTTACTCGATAAAGGGTGGGCAGTATTTT

D: .
J: TRBJ1-1
V: TRBV7-9
size: .
CDR3: CASSPQQGRGTEAFF
DNA: TGTGCCAGCAGCCCCCAACAGGGCCGGGGCACTGAAGCTTTCTTT

D: .
J: TRBJ2-1
V: TRBV10-3
size: .
CDR3: CAISEKDRLKGNEQFF
DNA: TGTGCCATCAGTGAGAAAGACAGGCTGAAGGGCAATGAGCAGTTCTTC

D: TRBD2
J: TRBJ2-5
V: TRBV9
size: few
CDR3: CASSAMTSVGQETQYF
DNA: TGTGCCAGCAGCGCAATGACTAGCGTTGGCCAAGAGACCCAGTACTTC

D: .
J: TRBJ2-1
V: TRBV5-1
size: many
CDR3: CASSLTRNEQFF
DNA: TGCGCCAGCAGCTTGACCCGCAATGAGCAGTTCTTC

D: TRBD1
J: TRBJ2-3
V: TRBV12-3/TRBV12-4
size: few
CDR3: CASSFPTGPTDTQYF
DNA: TGTGCCAGCAGTTTCCCGACAGGGCCCACAGATACGCAGTATTTT

D: TRBD2
J: TRBJ2-1
V: TRBV7-6
size: few
CDR3: CASSLISGRYNEQFF
DNA: TGTGCCAGCAGCTTAATTAGCGGGAGGTACAATGAGCAGTTCTTC

D: TRBD2
J: TRBJ2-1
V: TRBV12-3/TRBV12-4
size: many
CDR3: CASSLGLGGYNEQFF
DNA: TGTGCCAGCAGCTTAGGACTAGGAGGATACAATGAGCAGTTCTTC

D: .
J: TRBJ1-2
V: TRBV10-2
size: once
CDR3: CATHGGQGGYTF
DNA: TGCGCCACTCACGGGGGCCAGGGTGGCTACACCTTC

D: TRBD1
J: TRBJ2-1
V: TRBV28
size: .
CDR3: CASRGQGKRDEQFF
DNA: TGTGCCAGCAGGGGACAGGGGAAGAGGGATGAGCAGTTCTTC

D: .
J: TRBJ2-1
V: TRBV20-1
size: few
CDR3: CSAGSREYNEQFF
DNA: TGCAGTGCTGGGAGCCGGGAGTACAATGAGCAGTTCTTC

D: .
J: TRBJ1-3
V: TRBV5-5
size: .
CDR3: CASSLGFSGNTIYF
DNA: TGTGCCAGCAGCTTGGGCTTTTCTGGAAACACCATATATTTT

D: .
J: TRBJ2-1
V: TRBV7-9
size: .
CDR3: CASRYFGRNSDNEQFF
DNA: TGTGCCAGCAGATACTTCGGGCGGAACTCCGACAATGAGCAGTTCTTC

D: .
J: TRBJ2-1
V: TRBV20-1
size: .
CDR3: CSAEGLALRYNEQFF
DNA: TGCAGTGCTGAAGGACTGGCACTACGGTACAATGAGCAGTTCTTC

D: .
J: TRBJ1-6
V: TRBV4-1
size: few
CDR3: CASSQFGREMSPLHF
DNA: TGCGCCAGCAGCCAATTCGGCAGGGAGATGTCACCCCTCCACTTT

D: TRBD2
J: TRBJ2-5
V: TRBV4-1
size: .
CDR3: CASSQLPHSGTSGKGRETQYF
DNA: TGCGCCAGCAGCCAGCTACCGCACTCGGGGACTAGCGGGAAGGGACGAGAGACCCAGTACTTC

D: TRBD2
J: TRBJ2-2
V: TRBV7-8
size: .
CDR3: CASSLVLAGVNTGELFF
DNA: TGTGCCAGCAGCTTAGTTCTAGCGGGAGTGAACACCGGGGAGCTGTTTTTT

D: TRBD2
J: TRBJ2-3
V: TRBV20-1
size: few
CDR3: CSAGTSGGTDTQYF
DNA: TGCAGTGCTGGTACTAGCGGGGGCACAGATACGCAGTATTTT

D: .
J: TRBJ2-2
V: TRBV7-9
size: few
CDR3: CADSPTNTGELFF
DNA: TGTGCCGACAGTCCCACGAACACCGGGGAGCTGTTTTTT

D: .
J: TRBJ1-1
V: TRBV20-1
size: .
CDR3: CSARETGGPWSTEAFF
DNA: TGCAGTGCTAGAGAGACCGGGGGACCGTGGAGCACTGAAGCTTTCTTT

D: .
J: TRBJ2-5
V: TRBV4-1
size: few
CDR3: CASSTAYQETQYF
DNA: TGCGCCAGCAGCACCGCGTACCAAGAGACCCAGTACTTC

D: .
J: TRBJ1-4
V: TRBV5-1
size: few
CDR3: CASSRTGTPANEKLFF
DNA: TGCGCCAGCAGCAGAACGGGGACTCCGGCTAATGAAAAACTGTTTTTT

D: .
J: TRBJ1-5
V: TRBV12-3/TRBV12-4
size: few
CDR3: CASRDTSNQPQHF
DNA: TGTGCCAGCAGAGACACTAGCAATCAGCCCCAGCATTTT

D: .
J: TRBJ2-3
V: TRBV4-1
size: few
CDR3: CASSQEAEVVIPYSGTDAQYF
DNA: TGCGCCAGCAGCCAAGAGGCGGAGGTAGTGATTCCCTATTCGGGTACAGATGCGCAGTATTTT

D: .
J: TRBJ2-5
V: TRBV6-1
size: .
CDR3: CASSTPVGQTQYF
DNA: TGTGCCAGCAGTACCCCTGTGGGACAGACCCAGTACTTC

D: .
J: TRBJ2-2
V: TRBV14
size: .
CDR3: CASSQVGAGELFF
DNA: TGCGCCAGCAGCCAAGTGGGGGCCGGGGAGCTGTTTTTT

D: TRBD2
J: TRBJ2-7
V: TRBV3-1
size: .
CDR3: CASSRRDYYSYEQYF
DNA: TGTGCCAGCAGCCGGAGGGACTACTACTCCTACGAGCAGTACTTC

D: .
J: TRBJ2-5
V: TRBV29-1
size: few
CDR3: CSVATGFQETQYF
DNA: TGCAGCGTCGCTACGGGGTTCCAAGAGACCCAGTACTTC

D: TRBD2
J: TRBJ2-3
V: TRBV7-6
size: few
CDR3: CASSPQASGVADTQYF
DNA: TGTGCCAGCAGCCCACAGGCTAGCGGGGTTGCAGATACGCAGTATTTT

D: TRBD1
J: TRBJ1-4
V: TRBV12-3/TRBV12-4
size: few
CDR3: CASSPGQGANEKLFF
DNA: TGTGCCAGCAGTCCCGGACAGGGGGCTAATGAAAAACTGTTTTTT

D: TRBD1
J: TRBJ2-2
V: TRBV2
size: few
CDR3: CASSGQGPGELFF
DNA: TGTGCCAGCAGTGGACAGGGGCCCGGGGAGCTGTTTTTT

D: .
J: TRBJ1-1
V: TRBV12-3/TRBV12-4
size: .
CDR3: CASRSYGGGRTEAFF
DNA: TGTGCCAGCAGAAGTTATGGAGGGGGTCGGACTGAAGCTTTCTTT